One sample yielded the 23 T cell receptor beta chains listed below, sequenced in a study of post-analysis software for immune sequencing data. Unique molecular identifiers were carried by the TCR beta cDNA libraries. TCRdb redid the calling of the PCR reads with MiXCR, one entry per CDR3 protein. The repertoire has 820,000 or so distinct CDR3 sequences, approximately 53% of them found once; the top ten carry approximately 4.4%. What these receptors recognize is not known. Points from the study as a whole: Relative to controls, patients had several TRBV segments at higher frequency, with TRBV5-6, TRBV5-1 and TRBV20-1 among these.

What was sequenced was blood. These receptors originate from a girl aged 5-17 years with multiple sclerosis.

V usage is TRBV7-6 and J usage is TRBJ2-7; 9 positions agree with TRBD2. Unmatched junction bases numbered 10, after V lost 5 bases and J lost 5 bases. This CDR3 contains 15 residues. Germline V gives CDR1 SGHVS, CDR2 FNYEAQ. The CDR3 bases are TGTGCCAGCAGCCGCAGTAGCGGGAGTTTCAACGAGCAGTACTTC. It specifies CASSRSSGSFNEQYF.

The chain has TRBV7-9 and TRBJ2-7; D is possibly TRBD2 (5 bases). From germline, CDR1 is SEHNR and CDR2 FQNEAQ (reference sequence). CDR3 size: 12 residues. Trimming cost V 5 bases and J 7 bases, with 12 bases left between them. Written as DNA, the CDR3 is TGTGCCAGCAGCCCCAGAGAGCGGGAGCAGTACTTC. Translation gives CASSPREREQYF. The entire variable domain, with the rest obtained from reference TRBV7-9 and TRBJ2-7, is as follows: DTGVSQNPRHKITKRGQNVTFRCDPISEHNRLYWYRQTLGQGPEFLTYFQNEAQLEKSRLLSDRFSAERPKGSFSTLEIQRTEQGDSAMYLCASSPREREQYFGPGTRLTVT.

The V and J genes are TRBV7-2 and TRBJ1-2, with 7 bases matching TRBD1. CDR1 and CDR2 (germline): SGHTA, FQGNSA. V was pared by 6 bases and J by 6 bases, with 7 bases of the junction left unmatched. This CDR3 is built from 13 residues. The CDR3 DNA follows: TGTGCCAGCAGGATAGGACAGGACAATGGCTACACCTTC. Its translation: CASRIGQDNGYTF.

The rearrangement joins TRBV14 to TRBJ2-5; weak D call: TRBD1 (6 bases). This CDR3 spans 18 amino acids. Trimming removed 4 bases from V and 4 bases from J, with 25 bases in between. Germline V lookup: CDR1 SGHDN, CDR2 FVKESK. Here the CDR3 DNA reads TGTGCCAGCAGCCGATATATCAGGGGCGCGGAGAACGGAGAGACCCAGTACTTC. Residues: CASSRYIRGAENGETQYF.

This rearrangement joins TRBV20-1 to TRBJ2-7, with D possibly TRBD1 on 6 matching bases. V gave up 5 bases and J gave up 0 bases, with 14 bases separating them. The CDR3 length is 14 residues. Germline CDR1 DFQATT, CDR2 SNEGSKA (reference sequence). CDR3 bases: TGCAGTGCTCTCCGGGACATACTCTCCTACGAGCAGTACTTC. Translated, it gives CSALRDILSYEQYF.

The chain has TRBV7-3 and TRBJ2-3; TRBD2 matches at 12 bases. CDR3 size: 16 residues. V dropped 3 bases and J dropped 1; count of bases not matched to a gene: 2. The V gene's germline CDR1 is SGHTA and CDR2 FQGTGA. CDR3 DNA: TGTGCCAGCAGCTTCGGACTAGCGGGACGCACAGATACGCAGTATTTT. It codes for CASSFGLAGRTDTQYF.

This clonotype was observed a handful of times. Sequence at one end of the junction differs from germline and may be a read error. The J gene is TRBJ2-4, the V gene TRBV5-4; D is tentatively TRBD1 or TRBD2 (5 bases each). Germline values: CDR1 SGHNT, CDR2 YYREEE (reference sequence). CDR3 size: 14 residues. CDR3 sequence: CASSQQGAQNIQYF. As DNA, the CDR3 is TGTGCCAGCAGCCAGCAGGGAGCCCAAAACATTCAGTACTTC.

This clonotype was seen at least ten times. The V gene is TRBV5-1, the J gene TRBJ1-1, with TRBD1 identical over 7 bases. The germline CDR1 and CDR2 sequences are SGHRS and YFSETQ. The junction had 1 base not matched to a gene; V was cut back by 1 base and J by 1 base. This CDR3 has 14 amino acids. The chain's CDR3 is CASSLTGANTEAFF. Here the CDR3 DNA reads TGCGCCAGCAGCTTGACAGGGGCGAACACTGAAGCTTTCTTT.

CDR3 sequence (DNA): TGTGCCAGCAGTCCGAGGGGTGATGGCTACACCTTC. This codes for CASSPRGDGYTF. The chain joins TRBV12-3 or TRBV12-4 to TRBJ1-2, with a possible D match to TRBD1 (5 bases). CDR3 size: 12 residues. V lost 5 bases and J lost 6, with 10 bases in between.

This clonotype was recorded a few times. This chain connects TRBV29-1 to TRBJ1-1; 7 positions match TRBD1. Germline V gives CDR1 SQVTM, CDR2 ANQGSEA. CDR3 length equals 15 residues. V gave up 6 bases and J gave up 0 bases; unmatched junction bases: 10. The CDR3 is CSVLRTGTLNTEAFF. CDR3 nucleotide sequence: TGCAGCGTCTTGAGGACAGGCACCTTGAACACTGAAGCTTTCTTT.

This chain joins TRBV29-1 and TRBJ1-1, with 7 positions matching TRBD1. Trimming at V came to 6 bases and at J to 9 bases, leaving 10 bases not matched to a gene. Per germline, CDR1 SQVTM and CDR2 ANQGSEA. The CDR3 length is 12 residues. CDR3 nucleotide sequence: TGCAGCGTCGGGACAGACGTAATCCAAGCTTTCTTT. Its protein is CSVGTDVIQAFF.

This CDR3 is CASSDSGRENIQYF. As DNA, the CDR3 is TGTGCCAGCAGTGACTCCGGCAGGGAAAACATTCAGTACTTC. The chain uses TRBV6-4 and TRBJ2-4; TRBD1 might be the D (5 bases). Trimming pared 0 bases from V and 5 bases from J, leaving 8 bases between. Germline values: CDR1 MRHNA, CDR2 SNTAGT. This CDR3 comprises 14 residues.

The V and J genes are TRBV29-1 and TRBJ1-2; D is uncertain. Trimming took off 3 bases at V and 1 base at J, with 6 bases between the two ends. Germline V gene sequence: CDR1 SQVTM, CDR2 ANQGSEA. CDR3 length equals 12 residues. CDR3 region: CSVDTNNYGYTF. Written as DNA, the CDR3 is TGCAGCGTTGATACAAATAACTATGGCTACACCTTC.

The chain joins TRBV12-5 to TRBJ2-5; D is undetermined. This CDR3 is 13 amino acids long. CDR1 is LGHNT and CDR2 is FRNRAP in the germline V gene. Trimming left V 9 bases short and J 1 base short, with 12 bases between. CDR3 region: CASNYGFQETQYF. CDR3 nucleotides: TGTGCTAGCAATTACGGATTCCAAGAGACCCAGTACTTC.

Regarding this clonotype: The junction does not match germline at one end; this may be a read error. This sequence joins TRBV15 and TRBJ1-4; D might be TRBD1 (6 bases). Germline assignment: CDR1 LNHNV and CDR2 YYDKDF (reference sequence). This CDR3 is 15 amino acids long. The CDR3 spells CATSRDWGAEERLFF. In DNA form, the CDR3 reads TGTGCCACCAGCAGAGATTGGGGGGCAGAAGAAAGACTGTTTTTT.

This clonotype has a single count. The J gene is TRBJ2-1, the V gene TRBV4-1, with D possibly being TRBD2 (5 bases). CDR1 and CDR2 from the germline V gene are MGHRA and YSYEKL. The CDR3 covers 15 residues. V lost 1 base and J lost 6, with 13 bases in between. In DNA, the CDR3 is TGCGCCAGCAGCCAAGGCATTAGCGCGAGCAATGAGCAGTTCTTC. It codes for CASSQGISASNEQFF.

The chain recombines TRBV29-1 with TRBJ2-7; D not certain. The end of the DNA aligns better with TRBJ2-5, so the J call may be wrong. Germline V gene sequence: CDR1 SQVTM, CDR2 ANQGSEA. CDR3 length equals 15 residues. CDR3 DNA: TGCAGCGTTGAAGCTCCCAAACCTTCGCGGGAGACCCAGTACTTC. As protein: CSVEAPKPSRETQYF.

The chain is built from TRBV5-1 and TRBJ2-1; D is possibly TRBD1 (6 bases). The CDR3 has 17 amino acids. V lost 0 bases and J lost 4, with 17 bases in between. The germline V gene has CDR1 SGHRS and CDR2 YFSETQ. CDR3 sequence reads: CASSLAGWTEQYNEQFF. CDR3 sequence (DNA): TGCGCCAGCAGCTTGGCCGGCTGGACAGAGCAATACAATGAGCAGTTCTTC.

This clonotype was picked up a small number of times. The CDR3 DNA follows: TGCAGCGTTGCGGACAGCCGGAAGGCCTACGAGCAGTACTTC. It yields the protein CSVADSRKAYEQYF. This rearrangement joins TRBV29-1 to TRBJ2-7, with D perhaps matching TRBD1 (6 bases). CDR1 is SQVTM and CDR2 is ANQGSEA in the germline V gene. The CDR3 is 14 amino acids. V lost 4 bases and J 2 bases, leaving 15 bases between the germline ends.

This chain connects TRBV20-1 to TRBJ2-7; TRBD2 might be the D (7 bases). Germline assignment: CDR1 DFQATT and CDR2 SNEGSKA (reference sequence). V was cut by 3 bases and J by 2 bases, with 11 bases left in between. CDR3 length equals 13 residues. DNA for the CDR3: TGCAGTGCTAGCGGGGGGCTGACCTACGAGCAGTACTTC. Translated: CSASGGLTYEQYF.

V and J are TRBV12-3 or TRBV12-4 and TRBJ2-5, with no clear D. This CDR3 is 13 amino acids long. Trimming stripped 2 bases from V and 5 bases from J, with 9 bases between. CDR3 DNA sequence: TGTGCCAGCAGTTTACAGGCTCCGGAGACCCAGTACTTC. Translation: CASSLQAPETQYF.

The chain combines TRBV21-1 with TRBJ2-7; the DNA was not compared with TRBD1, the D call given in the table. TRBV21-1 is an annotated pseudogene. This CDR3 is 14 amino acids long. CDR3 region: CASSKLGQTYEQYF. The CDR3 DNA reads TGTGCCAGCAGCAAACTGGGACAGACCTACGAGCAGTACTTC.

The rearrangement uses TRBV7-2 and TRBJ1-5; 8 nucleotides match TRBD1. From germline, CDR1 is SGHTA and CDR2 FQGNSA. The CDR3 is 15 amino acids. With 3 bases clipped from V and 1 base from J, the junction kept 2 bases outside the gene matches. CDR3 sequence: CASSLGQVSNQPQHF. The DNA for the CDR3 is TGTGCCAGCAGCTTGGGACAGGTGAGCAATCAGCCCCAGCATTTT.